This TCR beta chain emerged from a study of blood T cells in healthy people across ages. PCR was performed a second time for roughly 7 to 11 cycles using a sample-barcoded 5' primer and a J-beta primer mix. In TCRdb, the 5' RACE reads were re-called with MiXCR into one record per CDR3 protein. Of around 1,900,000 distinct CDR3 sequences listed, about 39% were seen once; the top ten hold approximately 22%. Comment on this clonotype: What it recognizes is unknown. One junction end does not reproduce the germline sequence, and a read error may be involved.

The CDR3 is made up of 15 amino acids. In germline, CDR1 is SGHRS, CDR2 YFSETQ. Study-wide results and caveats: What prevented conclusive comparison of naive and antigen-experienced cells was that PBMCs were unsorted. Among long-lived donors, naive CD4+ cells were more numerous and diversity higher than in aged donors. Estimates based on one million T cells were treated as lower bounds. The unknown donor CMV status may have confounded expanded clonotype changes.

The sequence was collected from a human donor in good health. The material sequenced was blood. The J gene is TRBJ2-1, the V gene TRBV5-1; 9 bases are shared with TRBD1. The CDR3 DNA follows: TGCGCCAGCAGTTTGGGACAGGGCAGAGCCAATGAGCAGTTCTTC. Protein sequence: CASSLGQGRANEQFF.